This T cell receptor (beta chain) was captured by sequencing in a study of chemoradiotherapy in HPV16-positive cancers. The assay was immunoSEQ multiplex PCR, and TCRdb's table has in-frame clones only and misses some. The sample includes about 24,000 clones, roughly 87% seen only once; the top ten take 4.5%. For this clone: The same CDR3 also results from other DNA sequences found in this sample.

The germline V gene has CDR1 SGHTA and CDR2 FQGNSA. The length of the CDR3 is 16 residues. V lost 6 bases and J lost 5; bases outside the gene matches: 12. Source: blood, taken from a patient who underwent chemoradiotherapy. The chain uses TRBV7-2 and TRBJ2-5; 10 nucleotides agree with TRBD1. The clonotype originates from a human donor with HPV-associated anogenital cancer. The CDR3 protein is CASSSMRDRGLETQYF. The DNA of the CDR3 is TGTGCCAGCAGTTCCATGCGGGACAGGGGCTTGGAGACCCAGTACTTC.